This T cell receptor (beta chain) was sequenced for a study of blood T cell repertoires in COVID-19. Study-level information: Acute-phase and convalescent COVID-19 samples originated in the United States, Italy and Spain. PBMCs, B-cell-depleted T cells, or T cells were the source of the cDNA or gDNA that made up the material.

The germline CDR1 and CDR2 sequences are SGHTA and FQGNSA. This CDR3 contains 16 residues. The V gene lost 1 base and the J gene lost 8 bases, with 19 bases spanning the gap. This clone was picked up a small number of times. As processed by the authors: Amplification from reference gene primers served as the basis for estimated nucleated cell counts. The protocol was immunoSEQ multiplex PCR, while the TCRdb copy is restricted to in-frame clones and leaves out a portion. The DNA was the basis for D and trimming; V, J and clone size are from that table. The profile shows more than 50,000 clones, 65% to 85% of them singletons.

The material sequenced was peripheral blood. The V and J genes are TRBV7-2 and TRBJ2-3, with D maybe TRBD2 (6 bases). The receptor's source is a man aged 65 to 79 with active or convalescent COVID-19. CDR3 region: CASSLEGGIPPGTQYF. The DNA for the CDR3 is TGTGCCAGCAGCTTAGAGGGCGGGATCCCCCCGGGTACGCAGTATTTT.